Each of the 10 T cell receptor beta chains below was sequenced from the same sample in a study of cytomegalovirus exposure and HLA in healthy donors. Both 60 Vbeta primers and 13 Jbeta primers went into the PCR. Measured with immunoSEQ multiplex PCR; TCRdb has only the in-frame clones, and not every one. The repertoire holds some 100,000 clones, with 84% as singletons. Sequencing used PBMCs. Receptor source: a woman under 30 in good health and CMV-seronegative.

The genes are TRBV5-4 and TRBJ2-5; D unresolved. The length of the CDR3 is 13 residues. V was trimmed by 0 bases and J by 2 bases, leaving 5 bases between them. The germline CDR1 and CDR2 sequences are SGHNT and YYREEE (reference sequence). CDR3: CASSLGLQETQYF. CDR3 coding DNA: TGTGCCAGCAGCTTGGGGCTGCAAGAGACCCAGTACTTC.

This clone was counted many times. The CDR3 DNA is TGCGCCAGCAGCCAAGTCCTAGCGGGGGGGGTAGATACGCAGTATTTT. It codes for CASSQVLAGGVDTQYF. The chain couples TRBV4-3 to TRBJ2-3; TRBD2 aligns across 12 bases. CDR3 length: 16 residues. Germline-derived CDR1 and CDR2 are LGHNA and YSLEER. V lost 1 base and J lost 5; bases outside the gene matches: 4.

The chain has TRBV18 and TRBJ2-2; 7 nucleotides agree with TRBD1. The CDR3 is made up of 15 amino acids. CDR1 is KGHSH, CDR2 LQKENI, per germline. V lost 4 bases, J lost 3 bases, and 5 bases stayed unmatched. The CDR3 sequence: CASSLGQLDTGELFF. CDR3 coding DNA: TGTGCCAGCTCACTGGGACAGCTGGACACCGGGGAGCTGTTTTTT.

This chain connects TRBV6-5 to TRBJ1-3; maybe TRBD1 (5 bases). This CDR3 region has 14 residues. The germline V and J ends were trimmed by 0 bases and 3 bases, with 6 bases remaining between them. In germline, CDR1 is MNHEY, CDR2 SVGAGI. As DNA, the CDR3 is TGTGCCAGCAGTTACTCGACAGATGGAAACACCATATATTTT. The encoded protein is CASSYSTDGNTIYF.

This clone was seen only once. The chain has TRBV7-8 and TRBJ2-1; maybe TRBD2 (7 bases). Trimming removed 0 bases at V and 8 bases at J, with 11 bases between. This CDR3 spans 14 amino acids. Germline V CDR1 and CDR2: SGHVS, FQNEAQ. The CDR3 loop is CASSLAGGGDEQFF. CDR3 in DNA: TGTGCCAGCAGCTTAGCGGGAGGGGGGGATGAGCAGTTCTTC.

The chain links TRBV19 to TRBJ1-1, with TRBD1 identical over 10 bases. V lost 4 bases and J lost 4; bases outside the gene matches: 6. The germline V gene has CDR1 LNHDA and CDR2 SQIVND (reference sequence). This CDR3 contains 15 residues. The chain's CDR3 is CASSTGQGVSTEAFF. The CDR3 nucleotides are TGTGCCAGTAGTACTGGACAGGGGGTTAGCACTGAAGCTTTCTTT.

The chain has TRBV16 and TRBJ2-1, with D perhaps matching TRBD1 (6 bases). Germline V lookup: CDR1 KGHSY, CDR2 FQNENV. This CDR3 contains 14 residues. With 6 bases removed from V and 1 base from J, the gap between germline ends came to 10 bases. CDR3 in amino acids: CASSPDRSYNEQFF. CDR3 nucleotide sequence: TGTGCCAGCAGTCCTGACAGGTCCTACAATGAGCAGTTCTTC.

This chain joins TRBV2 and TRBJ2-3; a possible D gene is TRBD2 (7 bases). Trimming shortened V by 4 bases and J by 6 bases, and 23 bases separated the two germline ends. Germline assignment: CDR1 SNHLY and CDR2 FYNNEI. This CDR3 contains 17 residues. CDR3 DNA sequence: TGTGCCAGCAGTGTACCCCGGGGGGCTAATCAGGTGGATACGCAGTATTTT. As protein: CASSVPRGANQVDTQYF. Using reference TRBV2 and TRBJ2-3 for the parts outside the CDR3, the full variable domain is EPEVTQTPSHQVTQMGQEVILRCVPISNHLYFYWYRQILGQKVEFLVSFYNNEISEKSEIFDDQFSVERPDGSNFTLKIRSTKLEDSAMYFCASSVPRGANQVDTQYFGPGTRLTVL.

The CDR3 reads CASSLTGGPSETQYF. The CDR3, as DNA: TGTGCCAGCAGTTTGACGGGAGGGCCGTCGGAGACCCAGTACTTC. J is TRBJ2-5 and V is TRBV27; 8 nucleotides match TRBD2. This CDR3 spans 15 amino acids. The germline V gene encodes CDR1 MNHEY and CDR2 SMNVEV (reference sequence). V shed 3 bases and J 5 bases; nucleotides not matched to a gene: 8.

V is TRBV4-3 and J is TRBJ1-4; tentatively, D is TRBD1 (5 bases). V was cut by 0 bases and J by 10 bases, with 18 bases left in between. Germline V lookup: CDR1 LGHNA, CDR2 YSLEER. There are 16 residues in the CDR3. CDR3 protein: CASSQEWGGAARKLFF. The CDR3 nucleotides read TGCGCCAGCAGCCAAGAATGGGGGGGAGCAGCTCGAAAACTGTTTTTT.